A single sample gave rise to the 10 T cell receptor beta chains below, sequenced in a study of control samples from healthy donors and cancer patients. The repertoire was sequenced with immunoSEQ multiplex PCR; TCRdb's copy has only in-frame clones and lacks some. This sample has 98,000 or so clones; about 80% occur once, and the top ten carry 5% to 8.5%. The sequenced sample was blood. These receptors came from a man between 18 and 29 years old in good health.

The CDR3 coding sequence is TGTGCCAGCAGTTTAGGCCAGGGAGGTAATTCACCCCTCCACTTT. The encoded protein is CASSLGQGGNSPLHF. J is TRBJ1-6 and V is TRBV28; possibly TRBD1 for D (5 bases). With 2 bases removed from V and 6 bases from J, the gap between germline ends came to 11 bases. The CDR3 contains 15 residues. Per germline, CDR1 MDHEN and CDR2 SYDVKM.

The V and J genes are TRBV7-2 and TRBJ2-1; tentative D call: TRBD2 (5 bases). V lost 1 base and J lost 5, with 9 bases in between. The CDR3 spans 14 residues. CDR1 and CDR2 (germline): SGHTA, FQGNSA. This chain's CDR3 is CASSLDSGNNEQFF. The CDR3 DNA sequence: TGTGCCAGCAGCTTAGACTCGGGGAACAATGAGCAGTTCTTC.

The gene calls are TRBV2 and TRBJ1-6; 7 bases line up with TRBD1. Germline V CDR1 and CDR2: SNHLY, FYNNEI. The CDR3 totals 15 residues. V shed 7 bases, J shed 10 bases, and the junction held 13 bases outside the gene matches. CDR3 DNA: TGTGCCAGCACCGGAATAGGGGGCTTAAGATCACCCCTCCACTTT. Its translation: CASTGIGGLRSPLHF.

The rearrangement links TRBV18 to TRBJ2-7; 7 bases map to TRBD1. V shed 3 bases, J shed 6 bases, and the junction held 5 bases outside the gene matches. The CDR3 consists of 13 residues. Looked up from germline, CDR1 is KGHSH and CDR2 is LQKENI. CDR3 bases: TGTGCCAGCTCACCGGGACAGACCGGCGAGCAGTACGTC. Translation: CASSPGQTGEQYV.

There are a few counts of this clone. CDR3 amino acids: CASSFPEVGGRLSETQYF. The CDR3 region has the DNA TGTGCCAGCAGCTTTCCTGAAGTCGGGGGGCGCCTCTCCGAAACCCAGTACTTC. The chain joins TRBV5-4 to TRBJ2-5; maybe TRBD2 (7 bases). Trimming stripped 2 bases from V and 8 bases from J, with 28 bases between. Germline V lookup: CDR1 SGHNT, CDR2 YYREEE (reference sequence). This CDR3 is 18 amino acids long.

The chain combines TRBV4-2 with TRBJ1-4; no definite D call. CDR3 length: 16 residues. The germline CDR1 and CDR2 sequences are LGHNA and YNFKEQ. Trimming cost V 4 bases and J 4 bases, with 16 bases left between them. CDR3 region: CASSREEGRFNEKLFF. The CDR3 nucleotides are TGTGCCAGCAGCCGCGAAGAAGGACGGTTTAATGAAAAACTGTTTTTT.

This chain joins TRBV5-1 and TRBJ2-5, with TRBD1 matching 9 bases. Germline CDR1 and CDR2: SGHRS and YFSETQ. The J segment lost 5 bases and the V segment lost 4 bases, leaving 9 bases of the junction unmatched. The CDR3 consists of 15 residues. CDR3: CASSGYDRGSETQYF. For the CDR3, the DNA is TGCGCCAGCAGCGGCTACGACAGGGGGTCGGAGACCCAGTACTTC. The variable domain in full, with the rest retrieved from reference TRBV5-1 and TRBJ2-5, is KAGVTQTPRYLIKTRGQQVTLSCSPISGHRSVSWYQQTPGQGLQFLFEYFSETQRNKGNFPGRFSGRQFSNSRSEMNVSTLELGDSALYLCASSGYDRGSETQYFGPGTRLLVL.

The chain has TRBV25-1 and TRBJ2-5, with 12 bases matching TRBD2. The germline CDR1 and CDR2 sequences are MGHDK and SYGVNS. V was clipped by 8 bases and J by 5 bases; unmatched bases: 12. CDR3 size: 16 residues. In nucleotides, the CDR3 is TGTGCCAGCGCCCCTCCTAGCGGGGGGGATAAGGAGACCCAGTACTTC. Translating it yields CASAPPSGGDKETQYF.

The CDR3 is CASSETRGGAASPLHF. CDR3 nucleotides: TGTGCCAGCAGCGAGACTAGGGGGGGCGCAGCTTCACCCCTCCACTTT. The V and J genes are TRBV13 and TRBJ1-6; possible D gene TRBD1, 6 bases. The CDR3 length is 16 residues. The germline V gene has CDR1 PRHDT and CDR2 FYEKMQ (reference sequence). Between the trimmed V and J ends, which lost 5 bases and 9 bases, there was a span of 20 bases.

The J gene is TRBJ1-3, the V gene TRBV5-1; D call uncertain. The germline V gene has CDR1 SGHRS and CDR2 YFSETQ. V was trimmed by 4 bases and J by 0 bases, leaving 8 bases between them. The CDR3 loop spans 14 amino acids. CDR3 region: CASSVDYSGNTIYF. The CDR3 DNA follows: TGCGCCAGCAGCGTGGACTACTCTGGAAACACCATATATTTT.